This T cell receptor beta chain was retrieved from a study of CD8 T cells in ankylosing spondylitis (dated by TCRdb to 2016 to 2017). Broadly, across the study: The study profiled T cell receptor beta repertoires in healthy donors and ankylosing spondylitis patients to find disease-linked TCR variants. The whole study cohort included over a hundred healthy donors and roughly 24 ankylosing spondylitis patients. Samples of peripheral blood were taken, and for ankylosing spondylitis patients, synovial fluid was collected as well. Here is what the overall study found, with its caveats: Blood from ankylosing spondylitis patients appeared to be characterized by a TCR beta motif composed of roughly eight highly homologous amino acid variants. Some motif variants had previously been reported in the synovial fluid and blood of reactive arthritis patients, which suggests shared mechanisms of disease initiation. In peripheral blood, the disease-linked clones were found at relatively low frequencies and had a CD8+ phenotype. The disease-linked clones were reported as significantly enriched in matched synovial fluid samples from ankylosing spondylitis patients.

Looking up the germline V gene (reference sequence) yields CDR1 LGHDT and CDR2 YNNKEL. The junction shows trimming of 0 bases on V and 2 bases on J, plus 14 bases between the germline ends. The CDR3 runs 16 amino acids, cysteine and phenylalanine included. This entry keeps only the CDR3 DNA: 48 bases, framed from base 1. Sequencing used an Illumina HiSeq 2500. Quantitative 5'-RACE with molecular barcodes was used to prepare TCR beta libraries. As for the original processing: To identify disease-linked TCR variants, a new computational method was used, one built on a probabilistic model of VDJ rearrangement. TCRdb handled the public reads itself, with Q25 trimming in fastp and clone calling in MiXCR, and kept productive beta chains. Identical CDR3 protein sequences are pooled into one entry, listed with their most common genes and DNA. The V and J calls come from TCRdb's annotation, not from the publication. The sample table records around 890,000 distinct CDR3 sequences; over 9.5% of these occur just once. The top ten constitute roughly 0.51% of the sample.

Comments on this clonotype: Its specific antigen is unknown. Base qualities are not provided; no much larger clone lies one nucleotide away.

In this chain, TRBV3-1 is recombined with TRBJ2-7; no D gene can be assigned with confidence. Sequencing input: blood, either unsorted or a sorted T cell fraction (not recorded which). This receptor was obtained from a male donor with ankylosing spondylitis. The CDR3 region: CASSQDPDLLTYEQYF. The DNA reads as follows: TGTGCCAGCAGCCAAGATCCTGACTTGCTAACCTACGAGCAGTACTTC.